The 20 T cell receptor beta chains below were found in one sample sequenced in a study of blood T cell repertoires in COVID-19. Profiled with immunoSEQ multiplex PCR; TCRdb holds only in-frame clones, not every one. The sample consists of around 450,000 clones, around nine tenths of them appearing once. Material for sequencing was PBMCs or T cells enriched from blood (not recorded which). These receptors all come from a woman younger than 30 with acute COVID-19.

The genes are TRBV5-4 and TRBJ2-6; D possibly corresponds to TRBD1 (6 bases). The CDR3 length is 17 residues. The V end was cut by 2 bases, the J end by 2 bases, with 14 bases between. Germline V gives CDR1 SGHNT, CDR2 YYREEE (reference sequence). The CDR3 sequence: CASSFFQGQAGANVLTF. Here the CDR3 DNA reads TGTGCCAGCAGCTTTTTTCAGGGGCAAGCTGGGGCCAACGTCCTGACTTTC.

On this clone itself: This same CDR3 is encoded by further DNA sequences in the sample. The genes are TRBV29-1 and TRBJ1-5, with 7 bases lining up with TRBD1. Trimming took 4 bases from V and 4 from J; bases not matched to a gene: 4. This CDR3 region has 13 residues. Germline V gene data show CDR1 as SQVTM and CDR2 as ANQGSEA. For the CDR3, the DNA is TGCAGCGTTGGTCAGGGGGAGAATCAGCCCCAGCATTTT. Translating gives CSVGQGENQPQHF.

This chain joins TRBV18 and TRBJ2-7; 9 bases are shared with TRBD1. The CDR3 is 15 amino acids. J was trimmed by 2 bases and V by 5 bases; bases with no gene match: 7. Germline CDR1 is KGHSH and CDR2 is LQKENI. CDR3 nucleotide sequence: TGTGCCAGCTCATCACAGGGGGCTTCGGCCTACGAGCAGTACTTC. Translation gives CASSSQGASAYEQYF.

This chain uses TRBV11-3 with TRBJ2-3, with 7 bases matching TRBD1. CDR3 size: 15 residues. The germline gives CDR1 SGHNT, CDR2 YENEEA. The J segment lost 1 base and the V segment lost 1 base, leaving 2 bases of the junction unmatched. The CDR3 loop reads CASSLGDRGTDTQYF. The CDR3 nucleotides are TGTGCCAGCAGCTTAGGGGACAGAGGCACAGATACGCAGTATTTT.

The CDR3 nucleotides read TGTGCCAGCAGTTTACTCGGCCGACAGGGGGAGAGGGGCTACACCTTC. Translating gives CASSLLGRQGERGYTF. The V gene is TRBV27, the J gene TRBJ1-2; 9 bases fit TRBD1. The CDR3 has 16 amino acids. The ends lost 2 bases at V and 8 bases at J; junction bases unmatched: 12. The germline gives CDR1 MNHEY, CDR2 SMNVEV (reference sequence).

The chain recombines TRBV11-3 with TRBJ1-5, with D tentatively TRBD1 (6 bases). The length of the CDR3 is 13 residues. CDR1 is SGHNT and CDR2 is YENEEA in the germline V gene. Trimming removed 10 bases at V and 1 base at J, with 11 bases between. The CDR3 nucleotides read TGTGCCAACGAACAGGGCAGCAATCAGCCCCAGCATTTT. It is translated as CANEQGSNQPQHF.

This rearrangement joins TRBV21-1 to TRBJ1-1; TRBD1, the D gene given by the table, was not confirmed from the DNA. TRBV21-1 corresponds to a pseudogene. This CDR3 has 18 amino acids. CDR3 loop: CASSKVPGTGGKYMEAFF. The DNA for the CDR3 is TGTGCCAGCAGCAAAGTGCCCGGGACAGGGGGCAAGTATATGGAAGCTTTCTTT.

This clone has a single count. This chain connects TRBV27 to TRBJ2-7; tentatively, D is TRBD2 (5 bases). The CDR3 runs to 15 residues. The V and J ends lost 2 bases and 2 bases respectively, with 13 bases between them. Germline CDR1 and CDR2: MNHEY and SMNVEV (reference sequence). For the CDR3, the DNA is TGTGCCAGCAGTTTAAACGGGAATGGGGCCTACGAGCAGTACTTC. Residues: CASSLNGNGAYEQYF.

The rearrangement links TRBV7-8 to TRBJ1-4, with D unresolved. Trimming took off 5 bases at V and 8 bases at J, with 15 bases between the two ends. Germline V gene data show CDR1 as SGHVS and CDR2 as FQNEAQ. There are 14 residues in the CDR3. The CDR3: CASSGLGLGEKLFF. CDR3 DNA sequence: TGTGCCAGCAGCGGTTTAGGACTTGGGGAAAAACTGTTTTTT.

As concerns this clone: Other nucleotide sequences in the sample specify the same CDR3. The V call is TRBV7-9, the J call TRBJ2-7; no firm D call. The CDR3 spans 14 residues. The V end lost 1 base, the J end lost 0 bases, and 7 bases lay between the germline ends. CDR1 SEHNR and CDR2 FQNEAQ come from the germline V gene (reference sequence). The CDR3 DNA is TGTGCCAGCAGCTTAGGTAGTAGCTCCTACGAGCAGTACTTC. Translating gives CASSLGSSSYEQYF.

The chain links TRBV5-1 to TRBJ1-4; D remains ambiguous. The CDR3 runs 13 residues. From germline, CDR1 is SGHRS and CDR2 YFSETQ. V was trimmed by 0 bases and J by 5 bases, leaving 5 bases between them. Here the CDR3 reads CASSLEENEKLFF. CDR3 nucleotide sequence: TGCGCCAGCAGCTTGGAGGAGAATGAAAAACTGTTTTTT. Full variable domain (missing parts from reference TRBV5-1 and TRBJ1-4): KAGVTQTPRYLIKTRGQQVTLSCSPISGHRSVSWYQQTPGQGLQFLFEYFSETQRNKGNFPGRFSGRQFSNSRSEMNVSTLELGDSALYLCASSLEENEKLFFGSGTQLSVL.

The count of this clone is one. The rearrangement uses TRBV6-5 and TRBJ1-1, with D maybe TRBD1 (6 bases). Germline CDR1 MNHEY, CDR2 SVGAGI. The CDR3 contains 16 residues. Trimming cost V 1 base and J 0 bases, with 12 bases left between them. CDR3 sequence: CASSYWPGDMNTEAFF. DNA of the CDR3: TGTGCCAGCAGTTACTGGCCCGGGGACATGAACACTGAAGCTTTCTTT.

This clone was found a few times. V gene TRBV10-1 combines with J gene TRBJ2-2; D may be TRBD2 (6 bases). Germline V gene data show CDR1 as WNHNN and CDR2 as SYGVQD (reference sequence). This CDR3 spans 13 amino acids. V dropped 2 bases and J dropped 7 bases, with 8 bases sitting between them. CDR3 residues: CASSEGEVGELFF. The DNA of the CDR3 is TGCGCCAGCAGTGAGGGGGAGGTCGGGGAGCTGTTTTTT.

The chain is built from TRBV7-8 and TRBJ1-5; a weak D match, TRBD1 (5 bases). Trimming pared 10 bases from V and 3 bases from J, leaving 13 bases between. The CDR3 length is 13 residues. Germline CDR1 is SGHVS and CDR2 is FQNEAQ. As DNA, the CDR3 is TGTGCCACTACCGACAGATACAATCAGCCCCAGCATTTT. The encoded protein is CATTDRYNQPQHF.

The V call is TRBV12-3 or TRBV12-4, the J call TRBJ1-2; 10 nucleotides match TRBD1. CDR3 length: 13 residues. V was clipped by 6 bases and J by 13 bases; unmatched bases: 11. The CDR3 sequence is CASSSTGTGDSTF. CDR3 nucleotides: TGTGCCAGCAGCTCCACCGGGACAGGGGATAGCACCTTC.

The CDR3 DNA sequence: TGTGCCCTCAAGAAGGGGTCCACAGATACGCAGTATTTT. Its protein product is CALKKGSTDTQYF. The chain carries TRBV2 and TRBJ2-3; D might be TRBD1 (5 bases). The V gene's germline CDR1 is SNHLY and CDR2 FYNNEI. The CDR3 consists of 13 residues. The V end was cut by 11 bases, the J end by 2 bases, with 14 bases between. Full variable domain (outside the CDR3, taken from reference TRBV2 and TRBJ2-3): EPEVTQTPSHQVTQMGQEVILRCVPISNHLYFYWYRQILGQKVEFLVSFYNNEISEKSEIFDDQFSVERPDGSNFTLKIRSTKLEDSAMYFCALKKGSTDTQYFGPGTRLTVL.

The V gene is TRBV3-1 (or the pseudogene TRBV3-2), the J gene TRBJ1-2, with unresolved D. CDR1 and CDR2 (germline): LGHDT, YNNKEL (reference sequence). V dropped 1 base and J dropped 8 bases, with 14 bases sitting between them. There are 14 residues in the CDR3. As DNA, the CDR3 is TGTGCCAGCAGCCAAGTATCATCAGACGGGGGCTACACCTTC. Translated: CASSQVSSDGGYTF.

The gene calls are TRBV5-1 and TRBJ2-2; 7 nucleotides match TRBD1. The V gene end was trimmed by 6 bases and the J gene end by 7 bases; junction bases not matched to a gene: 12. This CDR3 is 15 amino acids long. Germline CDR1 is SGHRS and CDR2 is YFSETQ. For the CDR3, the DNA is TGCGCCAGCACTGACTTACAGGGGTTTAACGGGGAGCTGTTTTTT. Encoded protein: CASTDLQGFNGELFF.

This clone was seen just once. The V gene is TRBV27, the J gene TRBJ2-7; D call uncertain. Trimming cost V 3 bases and J 5 bases, with 11 bases left between them. CDR3 length equals 13 residues. Per germline, CDR1 MNHEY and CDR2 SMNVEV (reference sequence). The CDR3: CASSFNSGDEQYF. CDR3 coding DNA: TGTGCCAGCAGTTTTAACTCTGGAGACGAGCAGTACTTC.

The chain's CDR3 is CASSEQGFGNYGYTF. CDR3 coding DNA: TGTGCCAGCAGTGAACAGGGATTCGGAAACTATGGCTACACCTTC. The rearrangement links TRBV2 to TRBJ1-2; a weak D match, TRBD1 (5 bases). Germline V gene data show CDR1 as SNHLY and CDR2 as FYNNEI. V lost 2 bases and J lost 2, with 12 bases in between. The CDR3 is 15 amino acids. Full variable domain (outside the CDR3, taken from reference TRBV2 and TRBJ1-2): EPEVTQTPSHQVTQMGQEVILRCVPISNHLYFYWYRQILGQKVEFLVSFYNNEISEKSEIFDDQFSVERPDGSNFTLKIRSTKLEDSAMYFCASSEQGFGNYGYTFGSGTRLTVV.